The table lists the clone carrying this TCR beta chain with a few counts. The antigen is not known. This record comes from a study of CD8 T cells in ankylosing spondylitis. Study-wide points: For ankylosing spondylitis blood, a TCR beta motif of about 8 highly homologous variants appeared characteristic.

In TCRdb, the 5' RACE reads were re-called with MiXCR into one record per CDR3 protein. The top ten clones hold about 15% of a sample with some 200,000 distinct CDR3 sequences, over 10% of them seen once. This TCR derives from a male donor with ankylosing spondylitis or in good health (not recorded which). The source material was blood, either unsorted or a sorted T cell fraction (not recorded which).

CDR3 in amino acids: CASSLWGVSSYNEQFF. CDR3 in DNA: TGTGCCAGCAGTTTATGGGGGGTTAGCTCCTACAATGAGCAGTTCTTC. V usage is TRBV12-3 or TRBV12-4 and J usage is TRBJ2-1, with a possible D match to TRBD2 (6 bases). V was clipped by 2 bases and J by 0 bases, with 11 bases between them. The CDR3 is 16 residues long.